The T cell receptor beta chain under discussion was sequenced for a study of OX40 agonist ivuxolimab in advanced cancers. Study-wide context: A diagnosis of hepatocellular carcinoma, melanoma, renal cell or head and neck cancer was present in dose-escalation patients.

With regard to this clone: What it recognizes is unknown.

Using immunoSEQ multiplex PCR, the repertoire was profiled, and TCRdb retains in-frame clones only, with some absent. The sample lists approximately 60,000 clones, around 80% occurring once. The CDR3 loop spans 16 amino acids. Germline V lookup: CDR1 SNHLY, CDR2 FYNNEI. V lost 5 bases and J 1 base, leaving 15 bases between the germline ends. General study points: Among the lowest peripheral clonal expansion occurred in 0.1-3.0 mg/kg partial responders. There were, on average, more expanded clones in CD8+ T cells than in CD4+. CD4+ and CD8+ blood T cells expanded clonally by week 6 at 0.1 to 3.0 mg/kg.

The chain employs TRBV2 and TRBJ1-5, with D unclear. This TCR came from an adult with an advanced solid tumor such as melanoma, head and neck, liver or kidney cancer. Sequences were derived from CD4+ or CD8+ T cells sorted from blood, sampled in a trial of the OX40 agonist ivuxolimab. The CDR3 region is CASSPTALTSNQPQHF. As DNA, the CDR3 is TGTGCCAGCAGTCCTACCGCCCTTACGAGCAATCAGCCCCAGCATTTT.